Listed below are T cell receptor beta chains from one sample, sequenced in a study of cytomegalovirus exposure and HLA in healthy donors. Assay used: immunoSEQ multiplex PCR; TCRdb lists only in-frame clones, some missing. The sample has around 120,000 clones, less than 80% seen once. Material: PBMCs. The receptors were gathered from a woman aged 40 to 55 in good health and CMV-seropositive. CDR3s include the opening cysteine and the closing phenylalanine or tryptophan. The D gene is left open where the match is weak. Size is stated for part of the rows, as once, few or many counts, or as a class when the clone is expanded.

TRBV15	-	TRBJ1-5	-	CATSRRNQPQHF	TGTGCCACCAGCAGGAGAAATCAGCCCCAGCATTTT
TRBV9	-	TRBJ1-1	-	CASSPQIEENTEAFF	TGTGCCAGCAGCCCCCAAATAGAGGAGAACACTGAAGCTTTCTTT
TRBV4-3	-	TRBJ2-7	-	CASSRGTGEQYF	TGCGCCAGCAGCCGTGGCACGGGGGAGCAGTACTTC
TRBV29-1	few	TRBJ2-1	TRBD1	CSVDAGQGRNEQFF	TGCAGCGTTGATGCGGGACAGGGGCGCAATGAGCAGTTCTTC
TRBV7-3	-	TRBJ2-2	-	CASSLKPFRANTGELFF	TGTGCCAGCAGCTTAAAGCCCTTTCGGGCGAACACCGGGGAGCTGTTTTTT
TRBV28	-	TRBJ2-3	TRBD1	CASSSPGTGSTDTQYF	TGTGCCAGCAGTTCCCCTGGGACAGGGAGCACAGATACGCAGTATTTT
TRBV29-1	-	TRBJ2-7	TRBD2	CSAGGANSYEQYF	TGCAGCGCGGGAGGGGCGAATTCCTACGAGCAGTACTTC
TRBV5-1	-	TRBJ2-1	TRBD1	CASSLVRGQNNEQFF	TGCGCCAGCAGCTTGGTCAGGGGGCAGAACAATGAGCAGTTCTTC
TRBV30	-	TRBJ2-3	TRBD2	CAWGTSGHRADTQYF	TGTGCCTGGGGGACTAGCGGGCACCGGGCAGATACGCAGTATTTT
TRBV2	few	TRBJ1-5	-	CASSENYSNQPQHF	TGTGCCAGCAGTGAAAATTATAGCAATCAGCCCCAGCATTTT